The 26 T cell receptor beta chains given below trace back to one sample, sequenced in a study of control samples from healthy donors and cancer patients. TCRdb keeps only in-frame clones here, not all; method: immunoSEQ multiplex PCR. This sample yields about 65,000 clones, of which 90% are seen a single time; approximately 1.2% belongs to the top ten. Sequenced: PBMCs. These receptor sequences come from a woman in her forties or fifties with colorectal cancer.

This clone was detected only once. The V call is TRBV21-1, the J call TRBJ1-3; TRBD1, as called in the table, went unchecked against the DNA. TRBV21-1 is an annotated pseudogene. This CDR3 has 13 amino acids. For the CDR3, the DNA is TGTGCCAGCAGCAAGGGGCAGGGAAACACCATATATTTT. It is translated as CASSKGQGNTIYF.

The V call is TRBV7-8, the J call TRBJ1-1; no reliable D call. The CDR3 contains 16 residues. The germline CDR1 and CDR2 sequences are SGHVS and FQNEAQ. V shed 5 bases and J shed 1 base, with 17 bases lying between them. Here the CDR3 reads CASSPPRRKSNTEAFF. The CDR3 coding sequence is TGTGCCAGCAGCCCCCCCCGCAGGAAATCGAACACTGAAGCTTTCTTT. The full variable domain, rest sourced from reference TRBV7-8 and TRBJ1-1, is GAGVSQSPRYKVAKRGQDVALRCDPISGHVSLFWYQQALGQGPEFLTYFQNEAQLDKSGLPSDRFFAERPEGSVSTLKIQRTQQEDSAVYLCASSPPRRKSNTEAFFGQGTRLTVV.

The chain couples TRBV5-1 to TRBJ1-2; tentative D call: TRBD1 (5 bases). The V end was cut by 0 bases, the J end by 4 bases, with 13 bases between. The V gene's germline CDR1 is SGHRS and CDR2 YFSETQ. The CDR3 has 15 residues. The CDR3 bases are TGCGCCAGCAGCTTGGCCCTTGCAGGGAGCTATGGCTACACCTTC. Its protein is CASSLALAGSYGYTF.

The chain is built from TRBV5-1 and TRBJ2-3, with 8 positions matching TRBD2. From germline, CDR1 is SGHRS and CDR2 YFSETQ. V was clipped by 4 bases and J by 4 bases; unmatched bases: 5. This CDR3 is 14 amino acids long. The CDR3 DNA reads as TGCGCCAGCAGCCCGGGGGGGGGCTCAGATACGCAGTATTTT. It encodes CASSPGGGSDTQYF.

This clone occurred a few times. The chain carries TRBV6-5 and TRBJ2-7; D is unresolved. V was clipped by 4 bases and J by 7 bases, with 5 bases between them. The V gene's germline CDR1 is MNHEY and CDR2 SVGAGI. CDR3 length: 10 amino acids. The CDR3 DNA reads TGTGCCAGCAGTTCGATAGAGCAGTACTTC. It encodes CASSSIEQYF.

This chain uses TRBV28 with TRBJ2-7; no firm D call. The CDR3 runs to 13 residues. Trimming pared 3 bases from V and 6 bases from J, leaving 12 bases between. The germline V gene has CDR1 MDHEN and CDR2 SYDVKM. CDR3 sequence (DNA): TGTGCCAGCAGTTTTGGGCTCCGCGCCGAGCAGTACTTC. Translated: CASSFGLRAEQYF.

This clone was seen once. The chain joins TRBV30 to TRBJ1-4; 7 nucleotides align to TRBD1. This CDR3 contains 15 residues. Per germline, CDR1 GTSNPN and CDR2 SVGIG (reference sequence). V shed 4 bases, J shed 4 bases, and the junction held 9 bases outside the gene matches. For the CDR3, the DNA is TGTGCCTGGAACGACCGGCAGGGGGTTAATGAAAAACTGTTTTTT. As protein: CAWNDRQGVNEKLFF.

V usage is TRBV19 and J usage is TRBJ1-2; 9 nucleotides match TRBD1. Germline V gene lookup returns CDR1 LNHDA and CDR2 SQIVND (reference sequence). The CDR3 extends over 12 amino acids. Unmatched junction bases numbered 1, after V lost 3 bases and J lost 8 bases. In DNA form, the CDR3 reads TGTGCCAGTAGTATGGGACAGGGAGGCTACACCTTC. Encoded protein: CASSMGQGGYTF.

With regard to this clone: The junction does not match germline at one end; this may be a read error. The chain recombines TRBV28 with TRBJ2-3; possible D gene TRBD2, 6 bases. The CDR3 length is 12 residues. From germline, CDR1 is MDHEN and CDR2 SYDVKM. CDR3 coding DNA: TGTGCCAGCAGTCGGGCAAGGGACTTTAGGGTTTTT. This translates into CASSRARDFRVF.

The chain uses TRBV4-1 and TRBJ2-6; 9 bases agree with TRBD1. The germline V gene has CDR1 MGHRA and CDR2 YSYEKL. V gave up 4 bases and J gave up 3 bases; unmatched junction bases: 13. The length of the CDR3 is 19 residues. CDR3 sequence (DNA): TGCGCCAGCAGCCCTCAGCTGCACAGGGGGCCCGGTGGGGCCAACGTCCTGACTTTC. Its translation: CASSPQLHRGPGGANVLTF.

The CDR3 is CASSQVRDGELFF. The CDR3 DNA reads TGTGCCAGCAGCCAAGTCCGCGACGGGGAGCTGTTTTTT. The rearrangement links TRBV14 to TRBJ2-2; D is unresolved. In germline, CDR1 is SGHDN, CDR2 FVKESK. V was trimmed by 1 base and J by 7 bases, leaving 7 bases between them. The CDR3 totals 13 residues.

The chain couples TRBV28 to TRBJ2-7, with TRBD2 matching 8 bases. Germline CDR1 is MDHEN and CDR2 is SYDVKM. Trimming took 5 bases from V and 0 from J; bases not matched to a gene: 12. The CDR3 runs 17 residues. For the CDR3, the DNA is TGTGCCAGCAGTCCGACGGGACTAGGTAGAAGCTCCTACGAGCAGTACTTC. Protein product: CASSPTGLGRSSYEQYF.

This chain uses TRBV15 with TRBJ1-5; D is unresolved. V lost 0 bases to trimming and J lost 5 bases, with 8 bases between them. The CDR3 loop spans 14 amino acids. Germline assignment: CDR1 LNHNV and CDR2 YYDKDF (reference sequence). CDR3 sequence reads: CATSRDNGDQPQHF. DNA of the CDR3: TGTGCCACCAGCAGAGATAACGGGGATCAGCCCCAGCATTTT.

The chain combines TRBV21-1 with TRBJ2-3; the table's D call TRBD2 went unverified against the DNA. TRBV21-1 is a pseudogene. This CDR3 comprises 15 residues. CDR3 sequence reads: CASGGASGVLHTQYF. CDR3 DNA: TGTGCCAGCGGTGGGGCTAGCGGGGTCCTGCATACGCAGTATTTT.

The CDR3 sequence: CASSQDVTGGTQYF. Here the CDR3 DNA reads TGTGCCAGCAGCCAAGATGTTACCGGGGGGACCCAGTACTTC. The chain joins TRBV3-1 (or the pseudogene TRBV3-2) to TRBJ2-5; D is possibly TRBD2 (6 bases). The CDR3 runs 14 residues. V shed 0 bases and J shed 7 bases, with 12 bases lying between them. Germline V gene lookup returns CDR1 LGHDT and CDR2 YNNKEL (reference sequence).

CDR3 residues: CASSPDRNSNQPQHF. The CDR3 DNA reads as TGTGCCAGCAGTCCGGACAGGAATAGCAATCAGCCCCAGCATTTT. The rearrangement uses TRBV2 and TRBJ1-5, with TRBD1 matching 7 bases. Germline CDR1 and CDR2: SNHLY and FYNNEI. The length of the CDR3 is 15 residues. V trimming: 5 bases; J trimming: 0 bases; junction bases outside the gene matches: 4.

This chain connects TRBV2 to TRBJ1-5; D call uncertain. Germline CDR1 SNHLY, CDR2 FYNNEI. This CDR3 is built from 13 residues. V lost 10 bases to trimming and J lost 0 bases, with 10 bases between them. The CDR3 sequence is CATQDDSNQPQHF. The DNA of the CDR3 is TGTGCCACCCAGGACGATAGCAATCAGCCCCAGCATTTT.

The V call is TRBV15, the J call TRBJ2-5, with D possibly being TRBD1 or TRBD2 (6 bases each). Germline lookup yields CDR1 LNHNV and CDR2 YYDKDF (reference sequence). The length of the CDR3 is 14 residues. The V gene lost 1 base and the J gene lost 1 base, with 7 bases spanning the gap. In nucleotides, the CDR3 is TGTGCCACCAGCAGAGGGGGGGCCCAAGAGACCCAGTACTTC. Translation gives CATSRGGAQETQYF.

The chain carries TRBV30 and TRBJ1-2; D is unclear. Per germline, CDR1 GTSNPN and CDR2 SVGIG (reference sequence). The CDR3 totals 14 residues. The V end lost 0 bases, the J end lost 3 bases, and 11 bases lay between the germline ends. The CDR3 DNA reads TGTGCCTGGAGTGTACTTGGGATAGACTATGGCTACACCTTC. Translated: CAWSVLGIDYGYTF.

The chain combines TRBV9 with TRBJ1-4; 7 bases match TRBD1. Germline V gives CDR1 SGDLS, CDR2 YYNGEE. Germline trimming cut 0 bases from V and 8 bases from J; bases unmatched to any gene: 10. The CDR3 sequence is 16 residues long. CDR3 in amino acids: CASSVAPTGVREKLFF. CDR3 coding DNA: TGTGCCAGCAGCGTAGCCCCAACAGGGGTGAGGGAAAAACTGTTTTTT.

The chain combines TRBV11-3 with TRBJ2-1; D might be TRBD1 or TRBD2, each matching 7 bases. From germline, CDR1 is SGHNT and CDR2 YENEEA. The CDR3 covers 15 residues. Trimming shortened V by 4 bases and J by 7 bases, and 17 bases separated the two germline ends. This CDR3 reads CASSSGGAGGNEQFF. CDR3 nucleotides: TGTGCCAGCAGCTCGGGGGGCGCAGGGGGGAATGAGCAGTTCTTC. The whole variable domain, filled in from reference TRBV11-3 and TRBJ2-1, reads EAGVVQSPRYKIIEKKQPVAFWCNPISGHNTLYWYLQNLGQGPELLIRYENEEAVDDSQLPKDRFSAERLKGVDSTLKIQPAELGDSAVYLCASSSGGAGGNEQFFGPGTRLTVL.

V and J are TRBV9 and TRBJ1-1; weak D call: TRBD1 (6 bases). The CDR3 covers 14 residues. CDR1 and CDR2 from the germline V gene are SGDLS and YYNGEE. Trimming removed 6 bases at V and 1 base at J, with 13 bases between. In DNA, the CDR3 is TGTGCCAGCACCGTGGACAGTGCGAACACTGAAGCTTTCTTT. Its translation is CASTVDSANTEAFF.

The rearrangement uses TRBV7-3 and TRBJ1-3; no reliable D call. The germline V and J ends were trimmed by 0 bases and 1 base, with 7 bases remaining between them. The CDR3 consists of 15 residues. Germline V gene lookup returns CDR1 SGHTA and CDR2 FQGTGA. The DNA of the CDR3 is TGTGCCAGCAGCTTAACGGTTGGGTCTGGAAACACCATATATTTT. The encoded protein is CASSLTVGSGNTIYF.

The V and J genes are TRBV7-9 and TRBJ2-5; no firm D call. Germline V CDR1 and CDR2: SEHNR, FQNEAQ (reference sequence). The CDR3 runs to 12 residues. The ends were cut back, 5 bases at V and 10 bases at J, with 14 bases in the middle. CDR3 sequence (DNA): TGTGCCAGCAGCGACGGCCCCCAGAGCCAGTACTTC. It codes for CASSDGPQSQYF. The variable domain in full, completed from reference TRBV7-9 and TRBJ2-5, reads DTGVSQNPRHKITKRGQNVTFRCDPISEHNRLYWYRQTLGQGPEFLTYFQNEAQLEKSRLLSDRFSAERPKGSFSTLEIQRTEQGDSAMYLCASSDGPQSQYFGPGTRLLVL.

This rearrangement joins TRBV28 to TRBJ2-1; D ambiguous. CDR1 MDHEN and CDR2 SYDVKM come from the germline V gene. CDR3 size: 12 residues. Trimming removed 6 bases at V and 0 bases at J, with 3 bases between. CDR3 sequence reads: CASRGSYNEQFF. CDR3 DNA sequence: TGTGCCAGCAGGGGCTCCTACAATGAGCAGTTCTTC.

CDR3 residues: CASRGTGARGYQETQYF. In DNA form, the CDR3 reads TGTGCCAGCAGGGGGACAGGGGCGAGGGGGTACCAAGAGACCCAGTACTTC. The chain recombines TRBV25-1 with TRBJ2-5; 10 positions match TRBD1. The CDR3 consists of 17 residues. J was trimmed by 0 bases and V by 6 bases; bases with no gene match: 10. From germline, CDR1 is MGHDK and CDR2 SYGVNS.